A selection of T cell receptor beta chains follows, all from one sample in a study of CD8 T cells in Susac syndrome. TCRdb used MiXCR to reprocess the immunoSEQ multiplex PCR reads, holding one entry per CDR3 protein. The repertoire holds 75,000 to 80,000 distinct CDR3 sequences, with less than 95% as singletons. The material sequenced was CD8+ T cells from PBMCs. These receptors were obtained from a human donor with Susac syndrome. Both conserved end residues are part of each CDR3. D genes are given only for firm matches. Expanded clones get a size class; other rows say once, few or many, or leave the size out.

J	D	V	size	DNA	CDR3
TRBJ1-5	TRBD1	TRBV28	-	TGTGCCAGCAGTAAGGACAGGGGAACATATAGCAATCAGCCCCAGCATTTT	CASSKDRGTYSNQPQHF
TRBJ2-7	-	TRBV4-3	once	TGCGCCAGCAGCCAAGATCTAATGGGGTACGAGCAGTACTTC	CASSQDLMGYEQYF
TRBJ2-7	TRBD1	TRBV27	-	TGTGCCAGCAGTCATTCATCGGGGGACAGGGGGATCCACGAGCAGTACTTC	CASSHSSGDRGIHEQYF
TRBJ2-5	-	TRBV20-1	-	TGCAGTGCTAGAGACCTCGACAGGAACCAAGAGACCCAGTACTTC	CSARDLDRNQETQYF
TRBJ2-2	-	TRBV6-2/TRBV6-3	-	TGTGCCAGCAGCCTAGCCGTCACCGGGGAGCTGTTTTTT	CASSLAVTGELFF
TRBJ2-7	-	TRBV2	-	TGTGCCAGCAATGGGTACGAGCAGTACTTC	CASNGYEQYF
TRBJ2-1	-	TRBV20-1	-	TGCAGTGCTAGGGATGGCGAGAGGGATGAGCAGTTCTTC	CSARDGERDEQFF
TRBJ2-7	-	TRBV12-5	-	TGTGCTAGTGGTGCCGAGAGAGGGGACGAGCAGTACTTC	CASGAERGDEQYF
TRBJ2-3	TRBD1	TRBV12-5	-	TGTGCTAGTGGTTCAGGGGGCGCAGATACGCAGTATTTT	CASGSGGADTQYF
TRBJ1-1	TRBD1	TRBV9	-	TGTGCCAGCAGCGATAGGGGGCCTGAAGCTTTCTTT	CASSDRGPEAFF
TRBJ1-2	-	TRBV15	-	TGTGCCACCAGATCCGATTACAGTGATGGCTACACCTTC	CATRSDYSDGYTF
TRBJ1-1	-	TRBV5-1	-	TGCGCCAGCAGCTCATACCCGACAGATATGAACACTGAAGCTTTCTTT	CASSSYPTDMNTEAFF
TRBJ2-1	-	TRBV27	-	TGTGCCAGCAGTTTAACAGGGTTGAATGAGCAGTTCTTC	CASSLTGLNEQFF
TRBJ2-5	TRBD1	TRBV6-5	-	TGTGCCAGCGGTTCAGGGGGCCAAGAGACCCAGTACTTC	CASGSGGQETQYF
TRBJ2-7	-	TRBV10-3	-	TGTGCCATAACAGGACCCTACGAGCAGTACTTC	CAITGPYEQYF
TRBJ1-2	-	TRBV5-4	-	TGTGCCAGCAGCTCGGGACTTTTCTACACCTTC	CASSSGLFYTF
TRBJ2-2	-	TRBV9	once	TGTGCCAGCAGCGTTGGGTCCCGAGGCACCGGGGAGCTGTTTTTT	CASSVGSRGTGELFF
TRBJ2-2	-	TRBV23-1	-	TGCGCCAGCATTCCGCTTTTTGCCGGGTCCAACACCGGGGAGCTGTTTTTT	CASIPLFAGSNTGELFF
TRBJ1-2	TRBD1	TRBV9	-	TGTGCCAGCAGCGGGCCGGGACAGAACAATGATGGCTACACCTTC	CASSGPGQNNDGYTF
TRBJ2-3	-	TRBV14	once	TGTGCCAGCAGCCTTGGACGATCCTTGTCACAGGGTACGCAGTATTTT	CASSLGRSLSQGTQYF
TRBJ2-5	-	TRBV7-9	once	TGTGCCAGCAGCTCCCCCGGGACACAAGAGACCCAGTACTTC	CASSSPGTQETQYF
TRBJ2-3	TRBD2	TRBV7-6	-	TGTGCCATAGCAAGGCTAGCGGAGGGAGATACGCAGTATTTT	CAIARLAEGDTQYF